One and the same sample provided the 8 T cell receptor beta chains below, sequenced in a study of beta chain features in type 1 diabetes. As every portion of the isolated RNA was reverse transcribed, the sequencing read expressed TCRB transcripts. Some clones are missing from TCRdb's copy, which holds only in-frame ones; the method was immunoSEQ multiplex PCR. This sample carries around 300,000 clones, 12% to 15% of them seen once, and the ten largest clones take 5.5% to 7.5%. The sequenced sample consisted of central memory CD4+ T cells from blood. The receptors stem from a man aged 25 to 40 in good health.

The gene calls are TRBV4-1 and TRBJ1-3; D is unclear. V lost 0 bases and J lost 0, with 12 bases in between. CDR1 MGHRA and CDR2 YSYEKL come from the germline V gene. CDR3 length: 17 amino acids. The CDR3 bases are TGCGCCAGCAGCCAAGATCAGCCCGGGCTCTCTGGAAACACCATATATTTT. Amino acid sequence: CASSQDQPGLSGNTIYF.

This chain connects TRBV30 to TRBJ2-3, with 11 positions matching TRBD2. Germline-derived CDR1 and CDR2 are GTSNPN and SVGIG (reference sequence). Losses at the gene ends were 6 bases for V and 5 bases for J; bases not matched to a gene: 4. CDR3 length: 13 amino acids. The DNA of the CDR3 is TGTGCCTGTCCCCTAGCGGGAGGAGATACGCAGTATTTT. Translated: CACPLAGGDTQYF.

This clone was detected only a few times. V usage is TRBV5-4 and J usage is TRBJ1-2; D not certain. The length of the CDR3 is 11 residues. Germline V gene lookup returns CDR1 SGHNT and CDR2 YYREEE (reference sequence). V was clipped by 3 bases and J by 4 bases, with 4 bases between them. CDR3 amino acids: CASSSSYGYTF. Written as DNA, the CDR3 is TGTGCCAGCAGCTCCTCCTATGGCTACACCTTC. Filled out from reference TRBV5-4 and TRBJ1-2, the complete variable domain reads ETGVTQSPTHLIKTRGQQVTLRCSSQSGHNTVSWYQQALGQGPQFIFQYYREEENGRGNFPPRFSGLQFPNYSSELNVNALELDDSALYLCASSSSYGYTFGSGTRLTVV.

This clone was observed a handful of times. The chain joins TRBV6-5 to TRBJ2-5, with 10 positions matching TRBD1. The tail of the sequence fits TRBJ2-7 better, so the J call may be wrong. The CDR3 contains 16 residues. The germline CDR1 and CDR2 sequences are MNHEY and SVGAGI. The CDR3 loop is CASSYSDRGRTYEQYF. The CDR3, as DNA: TGTGCCAGCAGTTACTCGGACAGGGGGAGGACCTACGAGCAGTACTTC.

This clone was detected only a few times. The chain has TRBV15 and TRBJ1-1, with D possibly matching TRBD1 (6 bases). Trimming cost V 0 bases and J 5 bases, with 10 bases left between them. The germline gives CDR1 LNHNV, CDR2 YYDKDF (reference sequence). The CDR3 consists of 14 residues. CDR3 nucleotide sequence: TGTGCCACCAGCAGAGACAGGGGTGCAACTGAAGCTTTCTTT. This gives the protein CATSRDRGATEAFF.

The chain joins TRBV7-2 to TRBJ1-6; perhaps TRBD1 as D (5 bases). V lost 2 bases and J lost 10, with 24 bases in between. Germline V gene data show CDR1 as SGHTA and CDR2 as FQGNSA. The CDR3 has 18 residues. In DNA, the CDR3 is TGTGCCAGCAGCTTAAGTAGATGGGGCCTGGGCAGACAATCACCCCTCCACTTT. Translation gives CASSLSRWGLGRQSPLHF.

This clone occurred a few times. J is TRBJ1-1 and V is TRBV7-8; perhaps TRBD1 as D (5 bases). The length of the CDR3 is 15 residues. Germline V lookup: CDR1 SGHVS, CDR2 FQNEAQ. The V gene lost 2 bases and the J gene lost 2 bases, with 12 bases spanning the gap. CDR3: CASSLQGVRNTEAFF. The CDR3 DNA follows: TGTGCCAGCAGCTTACAGGGAGTTCGAAACACTGAAGCTTTCTTT.

The V gene is TRBV28, the J gene TRBJ1-3; D is unclear. The germline V gene encodes CDR1 MDHEN and CDR2 SYDVKM. The CDR3 contains 14 residues. Trimming cost V 6 bases and J 2 bases, with 11 bases left between them. In DNA form, the CDR3 reads TGTGCCAGCAGCCCCACAGAAGCTGGAAACACCATATATTTT. Amino acid sequence: CASSPTEAGNTIYF.